The clone carrying this T cell receptor (beta chain) was recorded once. This CDR3 is built from 15 residues. J was trimmed by 4 bases and V by 6 bases; bases with no gene match: 7. Germline V gene sequence: CDR1 MNHEY, CDR2 SMNVEV (reference sequence). The protocol was immunoSEQ multiplex PCR, while the TCRdb copy is restricted to in-frame clones and leaves out a portion. This table has 25,000 to 40,000 clones, roughly 84% appearing once. The data derive from a study of OX40 agonist ivuxolimab in advanced cancers. This TCR was recovered from an adult with an advanced solid tumor such as melanoma, head and neck, liver or kidney cancer. The source material was CD4+ or CD8+ T cells sorted from blood, sampled in a trial of the OX40 agonist ivuxolimab. V is TRBV27 and J is TRBJ2-7; TRBD2 matches at 12 bases. For the CDR3, the DNA is TGTGCCAGCAGCTCCGGACTAGCGGGACCTTACGAGCAGTACTTC. Translated, it gives CASSSGLAGPYEQYF.